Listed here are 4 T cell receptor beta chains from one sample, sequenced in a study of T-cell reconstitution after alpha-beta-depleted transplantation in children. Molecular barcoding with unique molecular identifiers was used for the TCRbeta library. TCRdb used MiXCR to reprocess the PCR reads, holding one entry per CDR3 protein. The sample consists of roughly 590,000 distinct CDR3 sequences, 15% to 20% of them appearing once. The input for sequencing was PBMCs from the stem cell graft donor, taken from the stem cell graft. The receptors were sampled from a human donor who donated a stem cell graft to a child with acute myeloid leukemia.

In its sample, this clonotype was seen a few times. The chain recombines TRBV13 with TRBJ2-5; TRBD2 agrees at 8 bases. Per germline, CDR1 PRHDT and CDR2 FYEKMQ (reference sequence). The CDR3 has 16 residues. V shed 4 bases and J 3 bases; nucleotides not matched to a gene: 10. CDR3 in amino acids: CASSSYRGGQEETQYF. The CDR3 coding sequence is TGTGCCAGCAGCTCCTACCGCGGGGGGCAGGAAGAGACCCAGTACTTC.

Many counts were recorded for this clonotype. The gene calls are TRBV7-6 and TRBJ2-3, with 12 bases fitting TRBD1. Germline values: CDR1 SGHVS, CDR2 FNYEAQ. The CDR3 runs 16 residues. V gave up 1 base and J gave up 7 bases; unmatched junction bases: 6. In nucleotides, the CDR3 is TGTGCCAGCAGCTTAGAAGCGGGACAGGGGGCAAATACGCAGTATTTT. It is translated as CASSLEAGQGANTQYF.

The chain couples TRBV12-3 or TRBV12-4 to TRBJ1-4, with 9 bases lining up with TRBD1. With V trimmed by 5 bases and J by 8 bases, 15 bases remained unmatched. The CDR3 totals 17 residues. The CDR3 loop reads CASSPGTGPINGEKLFF. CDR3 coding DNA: TGTGCCAGCAGTCCCGGGACAGGGCCGATCAACGGGGAAAAACTGTTTTTT.

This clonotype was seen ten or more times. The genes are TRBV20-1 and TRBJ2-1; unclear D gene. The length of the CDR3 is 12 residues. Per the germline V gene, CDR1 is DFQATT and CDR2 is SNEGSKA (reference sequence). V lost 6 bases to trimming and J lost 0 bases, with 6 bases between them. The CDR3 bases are TGCAGTGCATCGAGCTCCTACAATGAGCAGTTCTTC. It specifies CSASSSYNEQFF.